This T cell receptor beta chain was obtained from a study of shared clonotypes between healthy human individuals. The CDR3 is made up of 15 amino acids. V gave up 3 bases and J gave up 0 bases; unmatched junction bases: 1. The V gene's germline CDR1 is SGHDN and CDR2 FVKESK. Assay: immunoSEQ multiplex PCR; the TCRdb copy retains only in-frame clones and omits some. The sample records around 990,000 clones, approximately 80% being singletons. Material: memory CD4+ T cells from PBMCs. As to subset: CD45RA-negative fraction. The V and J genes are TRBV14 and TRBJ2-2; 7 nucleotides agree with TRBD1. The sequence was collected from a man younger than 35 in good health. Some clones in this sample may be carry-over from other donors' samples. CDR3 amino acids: CASSQGQSNTGELFF. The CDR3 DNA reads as TGTGCCAGCAGCCAGGGACAGTCGAACACCGGGGAGCTGTTTTTT.